These 30 T cell receptor beta chains originate from one sample sequenced in a study of blood T cell repertoires in COVID-19 (dated by TCRdb to about 2020). The library was generated by the immunoSEQ multiplex PCR assay. Entries here come from immuneACCESS through TCRdb and include only in-frame sequences with V and J called. Some clones fail to appear in such tables; in the studies checked, an unresolved V gene covers under half of the shortfall, and the cause of the remainder is unknown. The sample data list more than 85,000 clones, and approximately 87% of these were observed just once. In total, the top ten clones hold about 6.6% of the sample. The material sequenced was peripheral blood. The receptors were gathered from a woman between 50 and 59 years old with acute or convalescent COVID-19.

The CDR3: CASSLNPSGTYNEQFF. The DNA for the CDR3 is TGCGCCAGCAGCTTGAACCCTAGCGGGACCTACAATGAGCAGTTCTTC. The genes are TRBV5-1 and TRBJ2-1; the match to TRBD2 covers 9 bases. Germline trimming cut 1 base from V and 2 bases from J; bases unmatched to any gene: 4. The CDR3 contains 16 residues. The germline gives CDR1 SGHRS, CDR2 YFSETQ.

The rearrangement joins TRBV7-3 to TRBJ2-3; 8 nucleotides line up with TRBD2. V gave up 2 bases and J gave up 10 bases; unmatched junction bases: 5. The CDR3 is 13 residues long. CDR1 SGHTA and CDR2 FQGTGA come from the germline V gene. Written as DNA, the CDR3 is TGTGCCAGCAGCTTACAACCACTAGCGGCGCAGTATTTT. Translated, it gives CASSLQPLAAQYF.

The chain couples TRBV6-5 to TRBJ2-1, with a weak D call TRBD2 (6 bases). V was trimmed by 2 bases and J by 0 bases, leaving 11 bases between them. Germline assignment: CDR1 MNHEY and CDR2 SVGAGI. This CDR3 has 16 amino acids. The CDR3 coding sequence is TGTGCCAGCAGTTACGGGGACTTGAGCTCCTACAATGAGCAGTTCTTC. This encodes CASSYGDLSSYNEQFF.

This chain uses TRBV7-3 with TRBJ2-7, with a possible D match to TRBD1 (6 bases). Trimming took off 5 bases at V and 3 bases at J, with 11 bases between the two ends. This CDR3 spans 13 amino acids. Germline loops: CDR1 SGHTA, CDR2 FQGTGA. DNA of the CDR3: TGTGCCAGCAGCAGCCAGACAGGCTACGAGCAGTACTTC. Encoded protein: CASSSQTGYEQYF.

V and J are TRBV18 and TRBJ2-7, with D tentatively TRBD2 (6 bases). The V gene's germline CDR1 is KGHSH and CDR2 LQKENI. V lost 2 bases to trimming and J lost 0 bases, with 11 bases between them. CDR3 size: 15 residues. The CDR3 DNA follows: TGTGCCAGCTCACCATCCGCGGGGAACTCCTACGAGCAGTACTTC. Its translation: CASSPSAGNSYEQYF. The full variable domain, rest sourced from reference TRBV18 and TRBJ2-7, is NAGVMQNPRHLVRRRGQEARLRCSPMKGHSHVYWYRQLPEEGLKFMVYLQKENIIDESGMPKERFSAEFPKEGPSILRIQQVVRGDSAAYFCASSPSAGNSYEQYFGPGTRLTVT.

The chain joins TRBV7-9 to TRBJ2-4; 8 nucleotides align to TRBD2. There are 16 residues in the CDR3. The J segment lost 0 bases and the V segment lost 5 bases, leaving 6 bases of the junction unmatched. Per the germline V gene, CDR1 is SEHNR and CDR2 is FQNEAQ (reference sequence). For the CDR3, the DNA is TGTGCCAGCAGCCCAAGCGGGGGATTAGCCAAAAACATTCAGTACTTC. Translated: CASSPSGGLAKNIQYF.

The rearrangement links TRBV19 to TRBJ1-1; TRBD1 agrees at 11 bases. There are 18 residues in the CDR3. Per germline, CDR1 LNHDA and CDR2 SQIVND (reference sequence). Trimming at V came to 5 bases and at J to 1 base, leaving 12 bases not matched to a gene. CDR3 amino acids: CASSVRHTGTGGNTEAFF. In nucleotides, the CDR3 is TGTGCCAGTAGTGTACGACACACCGGGACAGGGGGGAACACTGAAGCTTTCTTT.

The chain recombines TRBV30 with TRBJ2-1, with TRBD1 matching over 10 bases. This CDR3 has 11 residues. From germline, CDR1 is GTSNPN and CDR2 SVGIG (reference sequence). V dropped 7 bases and J dropped 12; count of bases not matched to a gene: 6. CDR3 nucleotides: TGTGCCTTTAGGACAGGGGGACGGCAGTTCTTC. As protein: CAFRTGGRQFF.

The CDR3 sequence: CASSVGGIWDTEAFF. The CDR3, as DNA: TGTGCCAGCAGTGTTGGAGGGATTTGGGACACTGAAGCTTTCTTT. The V call is TRBV2, the J call TRBJ1-1, with D hard to call. Germline CDR1 reads SNHLY; CDR2 reads FYNNEI. This CDR3 spans 15 amino acids. The germline V and J ends were trimmed by 4 bases and 3 bases, with 15 bases remaining between them.

The chain links TRBV2 to TRBJ2-2; D perhaps matches TRBD2 (6 bases). The V end was cut by 6 bases, the J end by 5 bases, with 10 bases between. The V gene's germline CDR1 is SNHLY and CDR2 FYNNEI. The CDR3 consists of 13 residues. In DNA form, the CDR3 reads TGTGCCAGCAGAGTAGGAGGGACCGGGGAGCTGTTTTTT. This codes for CASRVGGTGELFF.

The J gene is TRBJ1-5, the V gene TRBV11-3; D is ambiguous. V lost 0 bases, J lost 3 bases, and 21 bases lay in between. The germline V gene has CDR1 SGHNT and CDR2 YENEEA. The CDR3 has 19 amino acids. CDR3 region: CASSLDPVFLRPINQPQHF. In DNA, the CDR3 is TGTGCCAGCAGCTTAGACCCGGTATTTTTGCGCCCGATCAATCAGCCCCAGCATTTT.

The CDR3 is CASSGQQANTGELFF. The CDR3, as DNA: TGCGCCAGCAGCGGGCAACAAGCGAACACCGGGGAGCTGTTTTTT. The chain couples TRBV5-1 to TRBJ2-2; D is uncertain. The CDR3 has 15 amino acids. The germline V and J ends were trimmed by 4 bases and 0 bases, with 10 bases remaining between them. The germline V gene encodes CDR1 SGHRS and CDR2 YFSETQ.

J is TRBJ2-7 and V is TRBV11-2; D ambiguous. Trimming cost V 1 base and J 4 bases, with 8 bases left between them. The CDR3 spans 13 residues. Germline values: CDR1 SGHAT, CDR2 FQNNGV. In DNA, the CDR3 is TGTGCCAGCAGCTTAGGTACACCGTACGAGCAGTACTTC. Its protein is CASSLGTPYEQYF.

The chain links TRBV2 to TRBJ1-5; TRBD1 agrees at 9 bases. The V segment lost 6 bases and the J segment 3 bases; nucleotides outside the gene matches: 6. This CDR3 region has 15 residues. CDR1 and CDR2 from the germline V gene are SNHLY and FYNNEI. Here the CDR3 DNA reads TGTGCCAGCAGCCAAGAACAGGGGGCCAATCAGCCCCAGCATTTT. As protein: CASSQEQGANQPQHF.

This sequence joins TRBV13 and TRBJ2-7, with 12 positions matching TRBD1. The germline V gene has CDR1 PRHDT and CDR2 FYEKMQ (reference sequence). The CDR3 contains 17 residues. V dropped 4 bases and J dropped 4; count of bases not matched to a gene: 11. The CDR3 loop is CASSSEGGDRGPYEQYF. In DNA, the CDR3 is TGTGCCAGCAGCTCCGAAGGGGGGGACAGGGGGCCTTACGAGCAGTACTTC. Full variable domain (remainder filled in from reference TRBV13 and TRBJ2-7): AAGVIQSPRHLIKEKRETATLKCYPIPRHDTVYWYQQGPGQDPQFLISFYEKMQSDKGSIPDRFSAQQFSDYHSELNMSSLELGDSALYFCASSSEGGDRGPYEQYFGPGTRLTVT.

This chain links TRBV6-1 with TRBJ1-2; D possibly corresponds to TRBD1 (6 bases). This CDR3 is 12 amino acids long. V shed 3 bases and J shed 8 bases, with 10 bases lying between them. Germline lookup yields CDR1 MNHNS and CDR2 SASEGT. This CDR3 reads CASSETGWGYTF. CDR3 coding DNA: TGTGCCAGCAGTGAGACAGGTTGGGGCTACACCTTC.

This sequence joins TRBV28 and TRBJ1-2; D remains unclear. The CDR3 covers 14 residues. CDR1 is MDHEN, CDR2 SYDVKM, per germline. V gave up 5 bases and J gave up 6 bases, with 16 bases separating them. DNA of the CDR3: TGTGCCAGCAGTCCCACCCTCATGCTACATGGCTACACCTTC. Residues: CASSPTLMLHGYTF.

The chain has TRBV3-1 (or the pseudogene TRBV3-2) and TRBJ1-5; 9 nucleotides match TRBD1. V was clipped by 4 bases and J by 6 bases; unmatched bases: 19. This CDR3 has 19 residues. Germline V gives CDR1 LGHDT, CDR2 YNNKEL (reference sequence). In nucleotides, the CDR3 is TGTGCCAGCAGCCCGCGCCCTAAACCGGGACAGGGTTGGATTCAGCCCCAGCATTTT. Its translation: CASSPRPKPGQGWIQPQHF.

The rearrangement uses TRBV7-8 and TRBJ1-2, with D hard to call. V shed 1 base and J shed 2 bases, with 5 bases lying between them. This CDR3 comprises 13 residues. Germline assignment: CDR1 SGHVS and CDR2 FQNEAQ. CDR3 bases: TGTGCCAGCAGCTTAGGGAGAAACTATGGCTACACCTTC. This gives the protein CASSLGRNYGYTF.

The V and J genes are TRBV6-5 and TRBJ1-5, with 9 bases matching TRBD1. This CDR3 comprises 14 residues. Germline CDR1 reads MNHEY; CDR2 reads SVGAGI. Trimming took 8 bases from V and 3 from J; bases not matched to a gene: 5. The CDR3 DNA reads as TGTGCCAGCTGGGACAGGGCCCTCAATCAGCCCCAGCATTTT. The encoded protein is CASWDRALNQPQHF.

The chain is built from TRBV12-3 or TRBV12-4 and TRBJ1-5; D is perhaps TRBD1 (6 bases). V was cut by 6 bases and J by 6 bases, with 9 bases left in between. The CDR3 contains 12 residues. For the CDR3, the DNA is TGTGCCAGCAGGGGGACATTTCAGCCCCAGCATTTT. This translates into CASRGTFQPQHF.

This sequence joins TRBV6-6 and TRBJ1-2, with 9 bases aligning to TRBD1. The CDR3 totals 15 residues. The trim removed 3 bases at V and 7 bases at J, leaving 9 bases unmatched. Germline CDR1 reads MNHNY; CDR2 reads SVGAGI (reference sequence). The DNA for the CDR3 is TGTGCCAGCAGTTATCAGGACAGGGGATTTTCTGGCTACACCTTC. Amino acid sequence: CASSYQDRGFSGYTF.

In its sample, this clone was seen once. J is TRBJ2-6 and V is TRBV5-1; D is unresolved. Germline CDR1 reads SGHRS; CDR2 reads YFSETQ. This CDR3 comprises 15 residues. The V end lost 0 bases, the J end lost 0 bases, and 4 bases lay between the germline ends. The CDR3 reads CASSLVLSGANVLTF. The DNA for the CDR3 is TGCGCCAGCAGCTTGGTACTCTCTGGGGCCAACGTCCTGACTTTC.

This clone appeared a few times. The chain joins TRBV13 to TRBJ2-3; 10 bases map to TRBD1. V was pared by 3 bases and J by 7 bases, with 10 bases of the junction left unmatched. The germline V gene encodes CDR1 PRHDT and CDR2 FYEKMQ (reference sequence). The CDR3 covers 16 residues. CDR3 nucleotides: TGTGCCAGCAGCTTGTCTGGACAGGGGGGAGGCCATACGCAGTATTTT. Translated: CASSLSGQGGGHTQYF. The whole variable domain, filled in from reference TRBV13 and TRBJ2-3, reads AAGVIQSPRHLIKEKRETATLKCYPIPRHDTVYWYQQGPGQDPQFLISFYEKMQSDKGSIPDRFSAQQFSDYHSELNMSSLELGDSALYFCASSLSGQGGGHTQYFGPGTRLTVL.

This clone was recorded a few times. The J gene is TRBJ1-5, the V gene TRBV5-6; D possibly corresponds to TRBD1 (6 bases). Per the germline V gene, CDR1 is SGHDT and CDR2 is YYEEEE. Trimming cost V 3 bases and J 7 bases, with 14 bases left between them. The CDR3 spans 14 residues. CDR3 sequence: CASSSYRVGQPQHF. The CDR3 coding sequence is TGTGCCAGCAGCTCCTACAGGGTTGGGCAGCCCCAGCATTTT.

This chain joins TRBV6-5 and TRBJ2-7; 7 bases are shared with TRBD1. Looked up from germline, CDR1 is MNHEY and CDR2 is SVGAGI. This CDR3 has 15 amino acids. Losses at the gene ends were 5 bases for V and 5 bases for J; bases not matched to a gene: 12. The CDR3 region is CASSRTTGVANEQYF. For the CDR3, the DNA is TGTGCCAGCAGTCGTACCACAGGGGTTGCGAACGAGCAGTACTTC.

V and J are TRBV14 and TRBJ2-7; perhaps TRBD1 as D (6 bases). From germline, CDR1 is SGHDN and CDR2 FVKESK. CDR3 length equals 15 residues. V was trimmed by 5 bases and J by 0 bases, leaving 14 bases between them. The CDR3 spells CASSDPGTLSYEQYF. CDR3 nucleotide sequence: TGTGCCAGCAGCGACCCGGGGACACTCTCCTACGAGCAGTACTTC.

The V gene is TRBV7-2, the J gene TRBJ2-2, with D possibly being TRBD2 (6 bases). The CDR3 runs to 16 residues. V was clipped by 5 bases and J by 4 bases, with 17 bases between them. Germline CDR1 is SGHTA and CDR2 is FQGNSA. The CDR3 spells CASSPLAGTSTGELFF. DNA of the CDR3: TGTGCCAGCAGCCCCTTGGCGGGGACGAGCACCGGGGAGCTGTTTTTT.

The J gene is TRBJ1-5, the V gene TRBV5-1; no clear D. Germline V lookup: CDR1 SGHRS, CDR2 YFSETQ. This CDR3 region has 15 residues. V was trimmed by 0 bases and J by 0 bases, leaving 7 bases between them. The CDR3 is CASSLVSGSNQPQHF. CDR3 sequence (DNA): TGCGCCAGCAGCTTGGTGTCGGGTAGCAATCAGCCCCAGCATTTT.

The CDR3 DNA reads TGCAGTGCTAGAGCAGCGGTGGAAGCTTTCTTT. Translating it yields CSARAAVEAFF. This rearrangement joins TRBV20-1 to TRBJ1-1; D call uncertain. CDR3 length: 11 amino acids. Between the trimmed V and J ends, which lost 1 base and 8 bases, there was a span of 8 bases. Germline V gene sequence: CDR1 DFQATT, CDR2 SNEGSKA (reference sequence).